This TCR beta chain was observed in a study of blood T cell repertoires in COVID-19. Across the study: Collection of acute and convalescent COVID-19 samples took place in the United States, Italy and Spain. PBMCs, B-cell-depleted T cells, or T cells provided the cDNA or gDNA that made up the material.

This clone was observed a handful of times. Per the authors' pipeline: Reference gene primer amplification yielded estimated nucleated cell counts. Clones were read by immunoSEQ multiplex PCR, and TCRdb kept only the in-frame ones, dropping some. V and J calls and clone size are copied from that table; D and trimming were computed from the DNA. The sample contains 350,000 to 450,000 clones, roughly 85% of which appear only once. The CDR3 spans 15 residues. In germline, CDR1 is LNHDA, CDR2 SQIVND (reference sequence). Trimming removed 4 bases from V and 7 bases from J; junction bases left unmatched: 11.

The chain joins TRBV19 to TRBJ1-2, with 8 bases fitting TRBD1. The clonotype originates from a woman in her late teens or twenties with acute or convalescent COVID-19. The sequenced sample was peripheral blood. The CDR3 sequence is CASSKSPGGVGGYTF. For the CDR3, the DNA is TGTGCCAGTAGTAAATCTCCAGGGGGCGTCGGTGGCTACACCTTC.